This entry lists 19 T cell receptor beta chains sequenced from one sample in a study of Ad26.COV2.S vaccination and SARS-CoV-2 variants. Method: immunoSEQ multiplex PCR; TCRdb's copy keeps in-frame clones and lacks some. The table shows around 450,000 clones, with less than 95% occurring only once. Treatment noted: around 19 received Ad26.COV2.S at low or high dose, single or two shots; roughly 5 received placebo; per-sample allocation not given. Sampling occurred on day 63 after the first vaccine or placebo injection. Sequenced here: peripheral blood, sampled in a trial of Ad26.COV2.S vaccine versus placebo. These receptors all come from a person between 18 and 59 years old who received the Ad26.COV2.S COVID-19 vaccine or a placebo.

Turning to this clone: The junction and the germline gene differ at one end; a read error may be behind it. The chain carries TRBV10-3 and TRBJ1-4; 8 bases line up with TRBD1. Germline V gene sequence: CDR1 ENHRY, CDR2 SYGVKD. The CDR3 extends over 17 amino acids. CDR3 in amino acids: CAISESERTGTIEKLFF. The DNA for the CDR3 is TGTGCCATCAGTGAGTCCGAACGGACAGGGACTATTGAAAAACTGTTTTTT.

As DNA, the CDR3 is TGCAGTCCTCCGGGACTACATCAAGAGACCCAGTACTTC. Translation: CSPPGLHQETQYF. This chain connects TRBV29-1 to TRBJ2-5; 7 bases are shared with TRBD2. Germline V gives CDR1 SQVTM, CDR2 ANQGSEA. This CDR3 has 13 amino acids.

This clone was seen a few times. CDR3 coding DNA: TGTGCCAGCAGCCCCAGCCCTAGCGGATCCTACGAGCAGTACTTC. This sequence encodes CASSPSPSGSYEQYF. The chain combines TRBV2 with TRBJ2-7; 7 nucleotides align to TRBD2. CDR3 length: 15 amino acids. V was clipped by 6 bases and J by 1 base; unmatched bases: 9. Germline assignment: CDR1 SNHLY and CDR2 FYNNEI.

J is TRBJ2-1 and V is TRBV5-1; 10 bases match TRBD2. The germline CDR1 and CDR2 sequences are SGHRS and YFSETQ. The V segment lost 4 bases and the J segment 4 bases; nucleotides outside the gene matches: 5. The CDR3 consists of 15 residues. The CDR3 is CASSPRAGGYNEQFF. The CDR3, as DNA: TGCGCCAGCAGCCCACGAGCGGGAGGGTACAATGAGCAGTTCTTC. Based on the CDR3 plus reference TRBV5-1 and TRBJ2-1, the full variable domain is KAGVTQTPRYLIKTRGQQVTLSCSPISGHRSVSWYQQTPGQGLQFLFEYFSETQRNKGNFPGRFSGRQFSNSRSEMNVSTLELGDSALYLCASSPRAGGYNEQFFGPGTRLTVL.

The V and J genes are TRBV10-3 and TRBJ2-2, with 10 nucleotides matching TRBD1. Trimming cost V 6 bases and J 4 bases; bases outside gene matches: 5. The CDR3 loop spans 15 amino acids. The germline gives CDR1 ENHRY, CDR2 SYGVKD. CDR3 nucleotide sequence: TGTGCCATCAGATACCGGGACAGGGGCACCGGGGAGCTGTTTTTT. Amino acids: CAIRYRDRGTGELFF.

J is TRBJ2-2 and V is TRBV6-6; D is possibly TRBD2 (6 bases). V was cut by 7 bases and J by 2 bases, with 14 bases left in between. The CDR3 extends over 15 amino acids. Looked up from germline, CDR1 is MNHNY and CDR2 is SVGAGI (reference sequence). Here the CDR3 reads CASNPRRGNTGELFF. Written as DNA, the CDR3 is TGTGCCAGCAACCCGAGGAGGGGAAACACCGGGGAGCTGTTTTTT.

The chain carries TRBV7-2 and TRBJ2-5, with D possibly being TRBD2 (6 bases). The V end was cut by 2 bases, the J end by 5 bases, with 12 bases between. The CDR3 is 14 amino acids. Germline V gene data show CDR1 as SGHTA and CDR2 as FQGNSA. The CDR3 DNA reads as TGTGCCAGCAGCTTAATCGTCGGAGGGGAGACCCAGTACTTC. It translates to CASSLIVGGETQYF.

This clone was counted a single time. The V call is TRBV18, the J call TRBJ2-3; the D gene could be TRBD1 or TRBD2 (6 bases each). The V and J ends lost 3 bases and 2 bases respectively, with 9 bases between them. Germline lookup yields CDR1 KGHSH and CDR2 LQKENI. The CDR3 has 14 residues. CDR3 amino acids: CASSPRGDTDTQYF. The DNA for the CDR3 is TGTGCCAGCTCACCGAGGGGGGACACAGATACGCAGTATTTT.

The genes are TRBV6-2 or TRBV6-3 and TRBJ1-5; 8 bases agree with TRBD1. The length of the CDR3 is 15 residues. With V trimmed by 4 bases and J by 7 bases, 9 bases remained unmatched. Germline V lookup: CDR1 MNHEY, CDR2 SVGEGT. CDR3 in DNA: TGTGCCAGCAGTTGGACAGGGTCGATCAGACAGCCCCAGCATTTT. It encodes CASSWTGSIRQPQHF.

The J gene is TRBJ2-3, the V gene TRBV4-2; the D call may be TRBD1 or TRBD2 (5 bases each). The CDR3 consists of 14 residues. The germline V and J ends were trimmed by 1 base and 2 bases, with 7 bases remaining between them. Germline V lookup: CDR1 LGHNA, CDR2 YNFKEQ. The chain's CDR3 is CASSQGGTTDTQYF. The CDR3 DNA sequence: TGTGCCAGCAGCCAAGGAGGGACCACAGATACGCAGTATTTT.

This clone occurred once. The chain recombines TRBV21-1 with TRBJ1-2; the D call in the table, TRBD1, was not verified against the DNA. TRBV21-1 is reported as a pseudogene. This CDR3 is 16 amino acids long. CDR3 DNA sequence: TGTGCCAGCAGCCCCCAGGACAGGGAGGTAAACTATGGCTACACCTTC. Its protein product is CASSPQDREVNYGYTF.

The chain recombines TRBV9 with TRBJ2-5; D ambiguous. The germline V gene has CDR1 SGDLS and CDR2 YYNGEE. This CDR3 comprises 14 residues. Trimming took 2 bases from V and 5 from J, leaving 13 bases between them. The CDR3: CASSVDWGFETQYF. CDR3 DNA sequence: TGTGCCAGCAGCGTTGACTGGGGTTTCGAGACCCAGTACTTC.

The table lists this clone with a few counts. The V gene is TRBV5-4, the J gene TRBJ1-2, with a weak D call TRBD1 (5 bases). The CDR3 loop spans 13 amino acids. The germline V gene encodes CDR1 SGHNT and CDR2 YYREEE (reference sequence). The germline V and J ends were trimmed by 1 base and 8 bases, with 12 bases remaining between them. CDR3 region: CASSLRQGVGYTF. The CDR3 coding sequence is TGTGCCAGCAGCTTGAGGCAGGGCGTCGGCTACACCTTC.

CDR3 sequence: CSVEAPRGTGQYF. Here the CDR3 DNA reads TGCAGCGTTGAAGCCCCCCGCGGGACGGGGCAGTACTTC. V usage is TRBV29-1 and J usage is TRBJ2-7; tentative D call: TRBD2 (6 bases). Germline V lookup: CDR1 SQVTM, CDR2 ANQGSEA. The germline V and J ends were trimmed by 1 base and 9 bases, with 16 bases remaining between them. There are 13 residues in the CDR3.

This rearrangement joins TRBV7-6 to TRBJ2-1; D possibly matches TRBD1 or TRBD2 (6 bases each). Trimming shortened V by 5 bases and J by 4 bases, and 15 bases separated the two germline ends. The V gene's germline CDR1 is SGHVS and CDR2 FNYEAQ. The CDR3 loop spans 15 amino acids. CDR3: CASSRGTSLYNEQFF. CDR3 nucleotides: TGTGCCAGCAGCCGCGGGACATCCCTATACAATGAGCAGTTCTTC.

This chain joins TRBV7-2 and TRBJ1-4; 7 bases are shared with TRBD1. Trimming took 5 bases from V and 6 from J; bases not matched to a gene: 6. Per germline, CDR1 SGHTA and CDR2 FQGNSA. The CDR3 extends over 14 amino acids. Here the CDR3 DNA reads TGTGCCAGCAGCCCTAGGGGGCAGGATGAAAAACTGTTTTTT. Amino acids: CASSPRGQDEKLFF. Supplemented by reference TRBV7-2 and TRBJ1-4, the full variable domain reads GAGVSQSPSNKVTEKGKDVELRCDPISGHTALYWYRQSLGQGLEFLIYFQGNSAPDKSGLPSDRFSAERTGGSVSTLTIQRTQQEDSAVYLCASSPRGQDEKLFFGSGTQLSVL.

The chain employs TRBV24-1 and TRBJ2-7; perhaps TRBD2 as D (6 bases). V lost 9 bases to trimming and J lost 3 bases, with 14 bases between them. Germline assignment: CDR1 KGHDR and CDR2 SFDVKD. This CDR3 contains 13 residues. The chain's CDR3 is CATPSGTYYEQYF. In DNA, the CDR3 is TGTGCCACCCCCTCCGGGACTTACTACGAGCAGTACTTC.

The chain carries TRBV10-1 and TRBJ2-1; D remains unclear. Per the germline V gene, CDR1 is WNHNN and CDR2 is SYGVQD (reference sequence). Trimming removed 4 bases at V and 4 bases at J, with 8 bases between. The length of the CDR3 is 13 residues. This CDR3 reads CASSVEDYNEQFF. Written as DNA, the CDR3 is TGCGCCAGCAGTGTCGAGGATTACAATGAGCAGTTCTTC.

V and J are TRBV18 and TRBJ2-1; D is tentatively TRBD1 or TRBD2 (6 bases each). From germline, CDR1 is KGHSH and CDR2 LQKENI. V was trimmed by 3 bases and J by 8 bases, leaving 17 bases between them. The CDR3 consists of 15 residues. CDR3 DNA: TGTGCCAGCTCACCTGGACAGTCCGGCGGGGATGAGCAGTTCTTC. Translated: CASSPGQSGGDEQFF.